These 9 T cell receptor beta chains were all obtained from the same sample, sequenced in a study of graft-versus-host responses after intestinal transplantation. Sequencing was performed with immunoSEQ multiplex PCR; in TCRdb, only in-frame clones are kept and a portion is missing. The repertoire includes roughly 20,000 clones, about 38% of them detected once, and about 0.9% sits in the top ten. The input for sequencing was alloreactive CD4+ T cells from a mixed lymphocyte reaction culture, taken before intestinal transplant. Described subset: CFSE-low proliferating T cells sorted from roughly six-day pre-transplant mixed lymphocyte reaction (GvH or HvG direction). All receptors derive from a human patient who received an intestinal transplant.

This clone was detected only a few times. An end of the junction differs from the germline gene, which may be a read error. The chain combines TRBV5-1 with TRBJ2-1, with 7 bases lining up with TRBD2. The germline V gene encodes CDR1 SGHRS and CDR2 YFSETQ. This CDR3 has 13 residues. The CDR3 DNA is TGTGCCAGCAGCTTGGGGACTACCAATGAGCAGTTCTTC. It is translated as CASSLGTTNEQFF.

The chain has TRBV6-5 and TRBJ1-3; no clear D gene. Germline V lookup: CDR1 MNHEY, CDR2 SVGAGI. Trimming shortened V by 6 bases and J by 0 bases, and 12 bases separated the two germline ends. This CDR3 contains 15 residues. DNA of the CDR3: TGTGCCAGCAGCCCCGACGGGGTCTCTGGAAACACCATATATTTT. It specifies CASSPDGVSGNTIYF.

This clone was picked up one time. The genes are TRBV13 and TRBJ1-1; D unresolved. Germline V gene data show CDR1 as PRHDT and CDR2 as FYEKMQ (reference sequence). CDR3 size: 11 residues. V was cut by 1 base and J by 12 bases, with 9 bases left in between. The CDR3 DNA is TGTGCCAGCAGCTTAGCTGGGCCGTCTTTCTTT. Encoded protein: CASSLAGPSFF.

V gene TRBV7-6 combines with J gene TRBJ1-6; D not resolved. Looked up from germline, CDR1 is SGHVS and CDR2 is FNYEAQ. V gave up 1 base and J gave up 0 bases, with 4 bases separating them. The CDR3 is made up of 15 amino acids. CDR3 in DNA: TGTGCCAGCAGCTTAGTGTCCTCCTATAATTCACCCCTCCACTTT. Residues: CASSLVSSYNSPLHF.

The chain has TRBV11-2 and TRBJ1-6; 7 positions agree with TRBD1. Germline V gene sequence: CDR1 SGHAT, CDR2 FQNNGV. The length of the CDR3 is 14 residues. The trim removed 2 bases at V and 7 bases at J, leaving 2 bases unmatched. The CDR3 loop is CASSLRGPNSPLHF. CDR3 bases: TGTGCCAGCAGCTTAAGGGGGCCCAATTCACCCCTCCACTTT.

This clone was picked up a small number of times. V gene TRBV27 combines with J gene TRBJ1-2; D is undetermined. The CDR3 covers 15 residues. From germline, CDR1 is MNHEY and CDR2 SMNVEV (reference sequence). Between the trimmed V and J ends, which lost 6 bases and 7 bases, there was a span of 21 bases. CDR3 coding DNA: TGTGCCAGCAGGGGGTCACACCTCGGAGGCTCTGGCTACACCTTC. It encodes CASRGSHLGGSGYTF.

This clone has more than one count but fewer than ten. The V call is TRBV30, the J call TRBJ2-5; 9 nucleotides agree with TRBD1. This CDR3 has 15 amino acids. V was pared by 0 bases and J by 5 bases, with 7 bases of the junction left unmatched. Germline values: CDR1 GTSNPN, CDR2 SVGIG (reference sequence). CDR3 in amino acids: CAWSVGDRVVETQYF. The DNA of the CDR3 is TGTGCCTGGAGTGTAGGGGACAGGGTAGTCGAGACCCAGTACTTC. Using reference TRBV30 and TRBJ2-5 for the parts outside the CDR3, the full variable domain is SQTIHQWPATLVQPVGSPLSLECTVEGTSNPNLYWYRQAAGRGLQLLFYSVGIGQISSEVPQNLSASRPQDRQFILSSKKLLLSDSGFYLCAWSVGDRVVETQYFGPGTRLLVL.

This clone was counted between two and nine times. The same CDR3 is also encoded by other DNA sequences in this sample. This chain links TRBV30 with TRBJ1-2; the D gene is possibly TRBD1 (6 bases). The CDR3 consists of 14 residues. V was pared by 3 bases and J by 8 bases, with 19 bases between. Germline CDR1 and CDR2: GTSNPN and SVGIG (reference sequence). CDR3 loop: CAWRGTGGGGGYTF. Written as DNA, the CDR3 is TGTGCCTGGAGGGGGACGGGGGGCGGGGGGGGCTACACCTTC.

The V call is TRBV2, the J call TRBJ2-7, with 7 bases fitting TRBD1. CDR1 is SNHLY and CDR2 is FYNNEI in the germline V gene. This CDR3 has 14 residues. After removal of 6 bases from V and 1 base from J, the junction contained 6 bases not matched to a gene. CDR3 sequence: CASRDRLRSYEQYF. The DNA of the CDR3 is TGTGCCAGCAGGGACAGGTTGAGGTCCTACGAGCAGTACTTC.